This is a list of T cell receptor beta chains from one sample in a study of blood T cell repertoires in COVID-19. Method: immunoSEQ multiplex PCR; TCRdb's copy keeps in-frame clones and lacks some. Altogether roughly 300,000 clones are present, about 87% being singletons, with the ten largest covering 7.8%. Sequenced: peripheral blood. Receptor source: a woman between 50 and 59 years old who had recovered from COVID-19. Each CDR3 is given with its conserved first and last residue. The D gene is left open where the match is weak. Only part of the rows carry a size: once, few, many, or a class if the clone is expanded.

>-|TRBV5-1|TRBJ2-3|few
CASSLDLDTQYF
>-|TRBV28|TRBJ1-6|-
CASRNRADSPLHF
>-|TRBV18|TRBJ1-2|-
CASSPSQGEDGYTF
>TRBD1|TRBV27|TRBJ1-6|once
CASSSTGSTSPLHF
>TRBD1|TRBV28|TRBJ1-1|once
CASSPTGGSTEAFF
>-|TRBV5-1|TRBJ2-3|once
CASSSGLRTDTQYF
>-|TRBV19|TRBJ1-1|once
CASSIFRGDGEAFF
>-|TRBV12-3/TRBV12-4|TRBJ2-7|-
CASSIEGNYEQYF
>-|TRBV4-1|TRBJ1-1|once
CASSPPGVEAFF
>TRBD1|TRBV6-4|TRBJ1-4|-
CASEAGGAVTNEKLFF
>-|TRBV5-5|TRBJ2-7|-
CASSLSLVNRYEQYF
>-|TRBV11-3|TRBJ1-1|-
CASSPDGLLAFF
>TRBD1|TRBV18|TRBJ2-2|few
CASSPKPGQGSTGELFF
>-|TRBV15|TRBJ2-3|-
CATSRGPGSGTDTQYF
>-|TRBV28|TRBJ1-2|-
CASSLSSNYGYTF
>TRBD2|TRBV10-3|TRBJ2-7|-
CAISEGLAGVLSSYEQYF
>-|TRBV2|TRBJ1-6|-
CASSEARFPGSPLHF
>-|TRBV11-2|TRBJ2-7|-
CASSFGTNQAEQYF
>-|TRBV4-3|TRBJ1-3|many
CASSQNTGSSGNTIYF
>-|TRBV5-1|TRBJ1-1|-
CASSYNMNTEAFF
>-|TRBV5-6|TRBJ1-2|-
CASSPGRNYGYTF
>TRBD2|TRBV5-4|TRBJ2-7|-
CASSSGGDTYEQYF
>-|TRBV19|TRBJ2-3|-
CASSKTPRGTDTQYF
>TRBD2|TRBV29-1|TRBJ2-7|-
CSVEVSGNRDEQYF
>TRBD1|TRBV6-2/TRBV6-3|TRBJ2-7|-
CASSSYSGTGRLYEQYF
>-|TRBV11-3|TRBJ2-2|-
CASSQPTGSGTGELFF
>-|TRBV4-2|TRBJ2-6|-
CASSQGTETSSGANVLTF
>TRBD1|TRBV5-1|TRBJ2-7|once
CASSWTPGTGGVQFAYEQYF
>TRBD2|TRBV3-1/TRBV3-2|TRBJ2-1|-
CASSQGTSGGMSQFF
>-|TRBV7-6|TRBJ2-5|-
CASSLQETQYF
>-|TRBV25-1|TRBJ2-1|-
CASSESDPPGEQFF
>-|TRBV6-6|TRBJ1-2|-
CASSYMEAAVGYTF
>-|TRBV9|TRBJ2-3|few
CASSVGASREDTQYF
>-|TRBV28|TRBJ2-1|-
CASSFPGMGNEQFF
>TRBD1|TRBV5-1|TRBJ2-7|few
CASSWDSRGEQYF
>TRBD1|TRBV6-5|TRBJ1-4|-
CASSSQGATNEKLFF
>TRBD1|TRBV5-4|TRBJ2-2|-
CASSWGQGVTGELFF